The entry below gives a single T cell receptor (beta chain) sequence along with its context. The CDR3 loop spans 20 amino acids. V lost 8 bases and J lost 3; bases outside the gene matches: 20. Germline loops: CDR1 SGHAT, CDR2 FQDESV (reference sequence). The data belong to a study of CD8 T cells in ankylosing spondylitis. A single record per CDR3 protein comes from TCRdb applying MiXCR to the 5' RACE reads. The sample has about 360,000 distinct CDR3 sequences; approximately 22% are singletons. Sequenced sample: blood, either unsorted or a sorted T cell fraction (not recorded which). This TCR came from a male donor with ankylosing spondylitis or in good health (not recorded which). This rearrangement joins TRBV11-1 to TRBJ2-1, with 12 bases aligning to TRBD2. DNA for the CDR3: TGTGCCAGCTCAATTCCCCCCCGACTAGCGGGGGTGATGATCTACAATGAGCAGTTCTTC. Amino acid sequence: CASSIPPRLAGVMIYNEQFF.